Many counts were recorded for the clone carrying this T cell receptor (beta chain). Its antigen is not known. The sample is drawn from a study of T cells in Graves' hyperthyroidism and ophthalmopathy. Template material for amplifying TCR beta CDR3 regions consisted of RNA transcripts. HTBI primers drove first-round RT-PCR of the TCR CDR3. TCRdb re-analysed the multiplex PCR reads in MiXCR, keeping a single row per CDR3 protein. The table shows fewer than 400,000 distinct CDR3 sequences, with 15% to 18% occurring only once. This CDR3 comprises 18 residues. Germline V lookup: CDR1 MDHEN, CDR2 SYDVKM. Deletions cut 3 bases from V and 6 bases from J, with 23 bases between. Points from the study as a whole: Most thyroid clonotypes expanded above 0.001 were also detected in blood.

Material for sequencing was blood. This sequence originates from a woman under 30 with Graves' hyperthyroidism that later progressed to Graves' ophthalmopathy. This sequence joins TRBV28 and TRBJ1-4, with unresolved D. The CDR3 loop is CASSFSLAAANTDEKLFF. CDR3 bases: TGTGCCAGCAGTTTTTCTTTAGCGGCAGCCAATACCGATGAAAAACTGTTTTTT.